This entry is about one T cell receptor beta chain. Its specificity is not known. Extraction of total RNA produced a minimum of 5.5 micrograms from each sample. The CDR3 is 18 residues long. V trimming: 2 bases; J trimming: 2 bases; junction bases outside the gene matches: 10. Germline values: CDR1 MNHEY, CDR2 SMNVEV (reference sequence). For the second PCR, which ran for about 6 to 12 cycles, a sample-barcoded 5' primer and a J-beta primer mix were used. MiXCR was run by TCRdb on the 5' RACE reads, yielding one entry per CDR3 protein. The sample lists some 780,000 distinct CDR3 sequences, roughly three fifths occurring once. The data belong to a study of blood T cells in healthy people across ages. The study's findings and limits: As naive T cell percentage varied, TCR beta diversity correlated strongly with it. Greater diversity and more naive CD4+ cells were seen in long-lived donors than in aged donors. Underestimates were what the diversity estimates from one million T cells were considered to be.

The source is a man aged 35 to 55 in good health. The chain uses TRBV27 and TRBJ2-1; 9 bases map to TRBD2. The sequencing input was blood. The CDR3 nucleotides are TGTGCCAGCAGTTTAAGGGGGCCGGGGACTAGCCCCTACAATGAGCAGTTCTTC. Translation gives CASSLRGPGTSPYNEQFF.